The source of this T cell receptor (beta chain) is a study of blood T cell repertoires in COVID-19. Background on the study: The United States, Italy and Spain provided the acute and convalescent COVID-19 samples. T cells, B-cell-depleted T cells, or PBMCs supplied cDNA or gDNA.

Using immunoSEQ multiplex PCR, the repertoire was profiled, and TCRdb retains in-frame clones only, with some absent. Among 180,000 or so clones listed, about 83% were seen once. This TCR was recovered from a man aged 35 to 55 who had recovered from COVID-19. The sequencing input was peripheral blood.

This chain's CDR3 is CASRILGTSEAFF. DNA for the CDR3: TGTGCCAGCAGAATCCTCGGGACATCTGAAGCTTTCTTT. This chain links TRBV5-4 with TRBJ1-1, with D maybe TRBD1 (6 bases). CDR1 is SGHNT and CDR2 is YYREEE in the germline V gene (reference sequence). Between the trimmed V and J ends, which lost 5 bases and 6 bases, there was a span of 14 bases. CDR3 length: 13 residues.